These T cell receptor beta chains were read from a single sample in a study of T cell responses to AZD1222 COVID-19 vaccine. Sequencing used immunoSEQ multiplex PCR; TCRdb keeps in-frame clones, though not all of them. This sample yields some 150,000 clones, of which around nine tenths are seen a single time; approximately 1.8% belongs to the top ten. The material was peripheral blood, obtained on day 0 of AZD1222 vaccination. Source of these receptors: an adult in good health. Both conserved end residues are part of each CDR3. Each record gives: V gene, J gene, clone size, D gene, CDR3 DNA, CDR3 protein. The D gene is left open where the match is weak. Clone size appears in some rows only: once, few, many, or a class for an expanded clone.

v_call: TRBV15; j_call: TRBJ2-1; clone_size: few; d_call: -; cdr3_nt: TGTGCCACCAGCAGAGATCTACAGAGCTCCTACAATGAGCAGTTCTTC; cdr3_aa: CATSRDLQSSYNEQFF
v_call: TRBV6-4; j_call: TRBJ1-1; clone_size: few; d_call: -; cdr3_nt: TGTGCCAGCAGTGAATCTGAGGAGAGGACTGAAGCTTTCTTT; cdr3_aa: CASSESEERTEAFF
v_call: TRBV14; j_call: TRBJ1-1; clone_size: -; d_call: -; cdr3_nt: TGTGCCAGCAGCCAAGACAGGAACACTGAAGCTTTCTTT; cdr3_aa: CASSQDRNTEAFF
v_call: TRBV5-4; j_call: TRBJ1-1; clone_size: -; d_call: -; cdr3_nt: TGTGCCAGCAGCCTGGGAACAGTGAACACTGAAGCTTTCTTT; cdr3_aa: CASSLGTVNTEAFF
v_call: TRBV24-1; j_call: TRBJ2-1; clone_size: few; d_call: -; cdr3_nt: TGTGCCACCAGTGATCCGACACCACTCGGCAGCAATGAGCAGTTCTTC; cdr3_aa: CATSDPTPLGSNEQFF
v_call: TRBV12-3/TRBV12-4; j_call: TRBJ1-1; clone_size: -; d_call: -; cdr3_nt: TGTGCCAGCAGTTTAACGGGGATCGCTGAAGCTTTCTTT; cdr3_aa: CASSLTGIAEAFF
v_call: TRBV6-4; j_call: TRBJ2-3; clone_size: -; d_call: -; cdr3_nt: TGTGCCAGCAGTGACTCTAGCGCGGATACGCAGTATTTT; cdr3_aa: CASSDSSADTQYF
v_call: TRBV27; j_call: TRBJ2-2; clone_size: -; d_call: -; cdr3_nt: TGTGCCAGCAGTTTATTAGGGGGGGACTATTACACCGGGGAGCTGTTTTTT; cdr3_aa: CASSLLGGDYYTGELFF
v_call: TRBV5-6; j_call: TRBJ1-4; clone_size: -; d_call: -; cdr3_nt: TGTGCCAGCAGCTTGGTTGGGATCGGGGATGAAAAACTGTTTTTT; cdr3_aa: CASSLVGIGDEKLFF
v_call: TRBV27; j_call: TRBJ1-2; clone_size: -; d_call: -; cdr3_nt: TGTGCCAGCAGCAGGGGAATAAGCTATGGCTACACCTTC; cdr3_aa: CASSRGISYGYTF
v_call: TRBV28; j_call: TRBJ2-1; clone_size: -; d_call: TRBD2; cdr3_nt: TGTGCCAGCAGTTTACTGGGACTAGCGGGAGCCTACAATGAGCAGTTCTTC; cdr3_aa: CASSLLGLAGAYNEQFF
v_call: TRBV7-8; j_call: TRBJ1-2; clone_size: -; d_call: -; cdr3_nt: TGTGCCAGCAGCTTAGTACCCCGGACAGATGATGGCTACACCTTC; cdr3_aa: CASSLVPRTDDGYTF
v_call: TRBV2; j_call: TRBJ1-5; clone_size: -; d_call: -; cdr3_nt: TGTGCCAGCAGCCCTTCGGGCGCGGGCAATCAGCCCCAGCATTTT; cdr3_aa: CASSPSGAGNQPQHF
v_call: TRBV18; j_call: TRBJ2-5; clone_size: -; d_call: TRBD2; cdr3_nt: TGTGCCAGCTCACCTCGGACTAGCGGGAGTGAGACCCAGTACTTC; cdr3_aa: CASSPRTSGSETQYF
v_call: TRBV6-4; j_call: TRBJ1-5; clone_size: -; d_call: -; cdr3_nt: TGTGCCAGCAGTGCACAAAGGGATCAGCCCCAGCATTTT; cdr3_aa: CASSAQRDQPQHF
v_call: TRBV5-4; j_call: TRBJ1-2; clone_size: -; d_call: -; cdr3_nt: TGTGCCAGCAGCTTTGAAAACTATGGCTACACCTTC; cdr3_aa: CASSFENYGYTF
v_call: TRBV6-1; j_call: TRBJ2-7; clone_size: few; d_call: TRBD2; cdr3_nt: TGTGCCAGCAGTGAAGGGCGGGAGCCTTACTACGAGCAGTACTTC; cdr3_aa: CASSEGREPYYEQYF
v_call: TRBV6-5; j_call: TRBJ1-4; clone_size: -; d_call: TRBD1; cdr3_nt: TGTGCCAGCAGTACCCGGACAGGGCGTAATGAAAAACTGTTTTTT; cdr3_aa: CASSTRTGRNEKLFF
v_call: TRBV7-2; j_call: TRBJ2-3; clone_size: -; d_call: -; cdr3_nt: TGTGCCAGCAGCAGAGGAGGGCCCACAGATACGCAGTATTTT; cdr3_aa: CASSRGGPTDTQYF
v_call: TRBV4-3; j_call: TRBJ1-5; clone_size: once; d_call: -; cdr3_nt: TGCGCCAGCAGCCAAGTTCAGGGGCCGAATCAGCCCCAGCATTTT; cdr3_aa: CASSQVQGPNQPQHF
v_call: TRBV10-3; j_call: TRBJ2-7; clone_size: once; d_call: TRBD2; cdr3_nt: TGTGCCATCAGTGACCCCGGGAGGGGCGACGAGCAGTACTTT; cdr3_aa: CAISDPGRGDEQYF
v_call: TRBV4-1; j_call: TRBJ1-2; clone_size: few; d_call: -; cdr3_nt: TGCGCCAGCAGCCAAGACCCAGGGGCCCTAGTGGAGGGCTACACCTTC; cdr3_aa: CASSQDPGALVEGYTF
v_call: TRBV7-9; j_call: TRBJ2-7; clone_size: -; d_call: -; cdr3_nt: TGTGCCAGCAGCCCGGAAGAGGGGGGAAGGGCTCCCTACGAGCAGTACTTC; cdr3_aa: CASSPEEGGRAPYEQYF